The text below deals with one T cell receptor (beta chain). Its antigen is undetermined. This CDR3 comprises 13 residues. V dropped 3 bases and J dropped 10 bases, with 10 bases sitting between them. Profiling relied on immunoSEQ multiplex PCR, and the TCRdb table lists in-frame clones only, not all of them. This sample has over 150,000 clones; 88% occur once, and the top ten carry around 3.2%. This sample was included in a study of T cell responses to AZD1222 COVID-19 vaccine. Study background: Second-dose recipients at about 4 or about 12 weeks were treated as one pooled group.

Regarding the study as a whole: Reportedly, nearly half the spike-specific TCRs target unmutated variant regions. Baseline serostatus was positive in only six AZD1222 recipients. White British people made up most donors, females outnumbered males, and clonal diversity was possibly underestimated.

This sequence was found in an adult in good health. Here the sequenced sample was peripheral blood, taken on day 0 of AZD1222 vaccination. The genes are TRBV12-3 or TRBV12-4 and TRBJ1-6, with D maybe TRBD1 (5 bases). The CDR3 region is CASSLRGSSPLHF. CDR3 nucleotide sequence: TGTGCCAGCAGTTTGAGGGGAAGCTCACCCCTCCACTTT.